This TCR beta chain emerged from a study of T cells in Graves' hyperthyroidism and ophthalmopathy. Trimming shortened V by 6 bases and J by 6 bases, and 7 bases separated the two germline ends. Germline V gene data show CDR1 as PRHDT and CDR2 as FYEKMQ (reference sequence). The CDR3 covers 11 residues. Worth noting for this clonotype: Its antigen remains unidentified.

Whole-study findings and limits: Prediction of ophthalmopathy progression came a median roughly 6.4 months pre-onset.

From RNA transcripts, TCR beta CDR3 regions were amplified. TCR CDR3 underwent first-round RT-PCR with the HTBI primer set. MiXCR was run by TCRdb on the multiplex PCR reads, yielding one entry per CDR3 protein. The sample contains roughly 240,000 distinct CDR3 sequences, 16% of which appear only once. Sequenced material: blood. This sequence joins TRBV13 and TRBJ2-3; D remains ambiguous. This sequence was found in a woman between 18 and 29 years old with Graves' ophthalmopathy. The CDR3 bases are TGTGCCAGCAGTTCTCCGGATACGCAGTATTTT. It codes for CASSSPDTQYF. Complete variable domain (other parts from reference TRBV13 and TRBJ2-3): AAGVIQSPRHLIKEKRETATLKCYPIPRHDTVYWYQQGPGQDPQFLISFYEKMQSDKGSIPDRFSAQQFSDYHSELNMSSLELGDSALYFCASSSPDTQYFGPGTRLTVL.